This section outlines one T cell receptor beta chain sequence together with its context. This clone was detected only once. Its antigen target is currently unknown. No much larger clone exists at a distance of one base, and base qualities are not known. The sample belongs to a study of Ad26.COV2.S vaccination and SARS-CoV-2 variants (dated by TCRdb to the early 2020s). Context from the whole study: Donors in the vaccine arm were drawn from COV1001, a phase I-IIa trial of Ad26.COV2.S in healthy adults that was multicentre, randomized, double-blind and placebo-controlled. Ad26.COV2.S was administered intramuscularly at 5 x 10^10 or 1 x 10^11 viral particles, either as a single shot or as two shots given 56 days apart. Sequencing of the TCRbeta repertoire served to evaluate the specificity and breadth of SARS-CoV-2-reactive T cell receptors following Ad26.COV2.S vaccination. Throughout the experiments and outcome assessment, investigators stayed blinded to trial group allocation. Trial participants were randomized into five groups of five, in which low-dose or high-dose Ad26.COV2.S was given once or twice, or placebo was given on both occasions. The TCR-sequenced set comprised approximately 32 samples: some 20 Ad26.COV2.S vaccine recipients, 5 placebo recipients and 8 SARS-CoV-2 convalescent individuals. General conclusions and limits of the study: The authors noted that the TCR breadth and depth analyses may have underestimated total T cell responses. Compared with placebo recipients, Ad26.COV2.S recipients showed higher spike-specific TCR breadth (P = 0.0014). The study lacked the statistical power to compare responses across vaccine doses or regimens. Substantial breadth of spike-specific CD8+ and CD4+ T cell responses was reported after vaccination. Vaccine and placebo recipients had similar non-spike TCR breadth, a finding consistent with the vaccine containing only spike.

The immunoSEQ Assay was the method used to sequence TCRbeta CDR3 regions. After extraction, genomic DNA underwent amplification by bias-controlled multiplex PCR, followed by high-throughput sequencing. Under the source paper's analysis protocol: To quantify the absolute abundance of every unique TCRbeta CDR3 region, sequences were collapsed and filtered. T cell fraction was estimated by normalizing TCRbeta template counts to usable DNA, which was measured by amplifying reference genes present in all nucleated cells. Repertoire TCRs were annotated as SARS-CoV-2-specific by exact matching of V gene, CDR3 amino acid sequence and J gene to a known reactive TCR set. The reference SARS-CoV-2 TCR set was obtained from MIRA and was filtered for enrichment in COVID-19-positive ImmuneCODE repertoires, whereby public or cross-reactive TCRs were removed. Based on the MIRA antigens, annotated TCRs were further analysed at the level of specific ORF or position within ORF. Breadth was defined as annotated unique rearrangements over total unique productive rearrangements; depth was the summed frequency of those rearrangements. Two-sided Wilcoxon rank-sum tests were applied when comparing TCR breadth between groups. TCRdb limited this immuneACCESS table to in-frame rearrangements with V and J called. A share of clones is missing; checked studies link under half to unresolved V genes, and the rest is unexplained. For V, J and clone size, that table is used; D and trimming come from the DNA. Present in this sample are about 320,000 clones, about 86% of which were seen just once. Jointly, the top ten make up more than 1.5% of the sample.

Interpreted using the paper, the treatment or condition label stands for: about 20 received Ad26.COV2.S at low or high dose, single or two shots; roughly 5 received placebo; per-sample allocation not given. Repertoires of vaccine and placebo recipients were sequenced from samples collected on day 63 after the first injection. In Cohort 1b, around 25 adults aged 18-55 years were enrolled at a single site in Boston, USA, between 29 July and 7 August 2020. Ad26.COV2.S was a replication-incompetent adenovirus type 26 vector expressing a prefusion-stabilized SARS-CoV-2 spike protein from the original Wuhan strain. This TCR came from a person between 18 and 65 years old who received the Ad26.COV2.S COVID-19 vaccine or a placebo. The sequencing here drew on peripheral blood, taken in a trial of Ad26.COV2.S vaccine versus placebo.

CDR3 reads: CASRRGGGAYEQYF. The DNA sequence follows: TGTGCCAGCAGACGAGGCGGGGGGGCATACGAGCAGTACTTC. The chain was built from TRBV27 and TRBJ2-7; 9 bases in the middle match TRBD2. The germline V gene (reference sequence) specifies MNHEY as CDR1 and SMNVEV as CDR2. After removal of 6 bases from V and 4 bases from J, the junction retains 7 bases not matched to a gene. Measured from the cysteine to the phenylalanine, the CDR3 is 14 residues long. The read is trimmed to its CDR3 DNA, 42 bases read in frame from base 1.